The present T cell receptor beta chain was sequenced within a study of blood T cell repertoires in COVID-19. In the study overall: Both acute and convalescent COVID-19 samples were obtained from the United States, Italy and Spain. The analysed material was cDNA or gDNA that came from T cells, B-cell-depleted T cells, or PBMCs.

The CDR3 loop spans 14 amino acids. V lost 2 bases to trimming and J lost 4 bases, with 8 bases between them. The germline gives CDR1 KGHSH, CDR2 LQKENI. In the study's own analysis: Amplifying reference gene primers gave estimates of nucleated cell counts. Only in-frame clones appear in the TCRdb table, and some are missing; sequencing was by immunoSEQ multiplex PCR. V and J calls and clone size are as listed in that table; D and trimming were resolved from the DNA. The sample shows 100,000 or so clones, around 89% of them seen only once. The source is a human donor with acute or convalescent COVID-19. The donor label of this sample is uncertain. V is TRBV18 and J is TRBJ1-4; D unclear. Sample: peripheral blood. CDR3 DNA: TGTGCCAGCTCACCAGGGCCCGTTAATGAAAAACTGTTTTTT. It translates to CASSPGPVNEKLFF.